A single T cell receptor beta chain is shown here with its context. Antigen: not known. This record comes from a study of OX40 agonist ivuxolimab in advanced cancers. Looking at the study overall: With a range of 23 to 79, age averaged approximately 64 years, and 75% to 90% were male.

Assay: immunoSEQ multiplex PCR; the TCRdb copy retains only in-frame clones and omits some. The sample lists about 38,000 clones, about 84% seen once, with roughly 20% in the top ten. Study observations and caveats: It was also the case that some nonresponders had low normalized T-cell clonal expansion. The average count of expanded clones was higher among CD8+ T cells than among CD4+.

Sequencing used CD4+ or CD8+ T cells sorted from blood, obtained in a trial of the OX40 agonist ivuxolimab. The TCR sequence derives from an adult with an advanced solid tumor such as melanoma, head and neck, liver or kidney cancer.

CDR3 amino acids: CSVEDRRQDYGYTF. CDR3 DNA sequence: TGCAGCGTTGAAGATCGGAGACAGGACTATGGCTACACCTTC. V usage is TRBV29-1 and J usage is TRBJ1-2, with D possibly TRBD1 on 6 matching bases. Per germline, CDR1 SQVTM and CDR2 ANQGSEA. V shed 0 bases and J shed 3 bases, with 11 bases lying between them. The CDR3 loop spans 14 amino acids.